The 29 T cell receptor beta chains presented below share a single source sample, sequenced in a study of T cell responses to AZD1222 COVID-19 vaccine. Using immunoSEQ multiplex PCR, the repertoire was profiled, and TCRdb retains in-frame clones only, with some absent. The data contain over 150,000 clones, 88% of them singletons. The sequencing used peripheral blood, collected on day 0 of AZD1222 vaccination. The receptors were gathered from an adult in good health.

The V gene is TRBV15, the J gene TRBJ2-1; TRBD1 aligns across 8 bases. The J segment lost 8 bases and the V segment lost 5 bases, leaving 17 bases of the junction unmatched. The CDR3 spans 17 residues. Germline-derived CDR1 and CDR2 are LNHNV and YYDKDF (reference sequence). The CDR3 spells CATSFPPRTGIYDEQFF. CDR3 nucleotide sequence: TGTGCCACCAGCTTCCCTCCCCGGACAGGGATATACGATGAGCAGTTCTTC.

The chain couples TRBV27 to TRBJ1-6; D possibly corresponds to TRBD1 (5 bases). Germline CDR1 reads MNHEY; CDR2 reads SMNVEV (reference sequence). This CDR3 contains 17 residues. Trimming pared 2 bases from V and 0 bases from J, leaving 11 bases between. CDR3 in DNA: TGTGCCAGCAGTTTACTCGGGGGGAACTCCTATAATTCACCCCTCCACTTT. Residues: CASSLLGGNSYNSPLHF.

The CDR3 region is CASSDPNTYEQYF. In nucleotides, the CDR3 is TGTGCCAGCAGTGACCCCAATACCTACGAGCAGTACTTC. The chain links TRBV6-4 to TRBJ2-7; D is ambiguous. Germline V gene sequence: CDR1 MRHNA, CDR2 SNTAGT. Trimming pared 2 bases from V and 2 bases from J, leaving 7 bases between. The length of the CDR3 is 13 residues.

This clone was seen only a few times. The CDR3 nucleotides read TGTGCCAGCAGCCGGCCCCGACAGACCTCTGGAAACACCATATATTTT. Its protein product is CASSRPRQTSGNTIYF. V is TRBV3-1 (or the pseudogene TRBV3-2) and J is TRBJ1-3, with D possibly matching TRBD1 (5 bases). The CDR3 is 16 amino acids. Germline V gives CDR1 LGHDT, CDR2 YNNKEL (reference sequence). V dropped 4 bases and J dropped 0 bases, with 13 bases sitting between them.

The chain has TRBV9 and TRBJ2-1; D remains unclear. CDR3 length: 13 amino acids. Trimming removed 3 bases at V and 1 base at J, with 5 bases between. In germline, CDR1 is SGDLS, CDR2 YYNGEE. This chain's CDR3 is CASSATSYNEQFF. In nucleotides, the CDR3 is TGTGCCAGCAGCGCGACGTCCTACAATGAGCAGTTCTTC.

This clone was seen once. The chain is built from TRBV4-2 and TRBJ2-7; D not resolved. Trimming took off 0 bases at V and 0 bases at J, with 6 bases between the two ends. Germline assignment: CDR1 LGHNA and CDR2 YNFKEQ. The CDR3 length is 14 residues. The CDR3 is CASSQDPNSYEQYF. DNA for the CDR3: TGTGCCAGCAGCCAAGACCCAAACTCCTACGAGCAGTACTTC.

This sequence joins TRBV4-1 and TRBJ2-7; D unclear. Germline V gene data show CDR1 as MGHRA and CDR2 as YSYEKL. CDR3 length: 12 amino acids. Between the trimmed V and J ends, which lost 1 base and 6 bases, there was a span of 7 bases. CDR3 protein: CASSQGAREQYF. The CDR3 DNA follows: TGCGCCAGCAGCCAAGGGGCGCGCGAGCAGTACTTC.

This clone occurred once. The gene calls are TRBV5-1 and TRBJ2-7; 9 bases line up with TRBD2. Germline V gene sequence: CDR1 SGHRS, CDR2 YFSETQ. Trimming took 3 bases from V and 2 from J; bases not matched to a gene: 3. This CDR3 comprises 14 residues. CDR3 region: CASSYSGSPYEQYF. DNA for the CDR3: TGCGCCAGCAGCTATAGCGGGAGCCCCTACGAGCAGTACTTC.

The gene calls are TRBV5-6 and TRBJ2-3, with 8 bases that match TRBD2. Germline loops: CDR1 SGHDT, CDR2 YYEEEE. This CDR3 is 16 amino acids long. J was trimmed by 6 bases and V by 4 bases; bases with no gene match: 13. Here the CDR3 DNA reads TGTGCCAGCAGCGATCCCTCGGGACTAGGAGTGGATACGCAGTATTTT. This encodes CASSDPSGLGVDTQYF.

The rearrangement links TRBV6-2 or TRBV6-3 to TRBJ1-1; 10 bases are shared with TRBD1. V lost 4 bases, J lost 0 bases, and 5 bases stayed unmatched. Germline V gene lookup returns CDR1 MNHEY and CDR2 SVGEGT. The CDR3 spans 16 residues. The CDR3 region is CASSWGQGIMNTEAFF. CDR3 DNA: TGTGCCAGCAGTTGGGGACAGGGGATCATGAACACTGAAGCTTTCTTT.

This clone was picked up a small number of times. This chain uses TRBV25-1 with TRBJ1-6, with 9 bases fitting TRBD1. V trimming: 7 bases; J trimming: 7 bases; junction bases outside the gene matches: 5. Looked up from germline, CDR1 is MGHDK and CDR2 is SYGVNS. The CDR3 is made up of 14 amino acids. CDR3 sequence (DNA): TGTGCCAGCACTTCGGGGACAGGGAATTCACCCCTCCACTTT. Its translation: CASTSGTGNSPLHF. The entire variable domain, with the rest obtained from reference TRBV25-1 and TRBJ1-6, is as follows: EADIYQTPRYLVIGTGKKITLECSQTMGHDKMYWYQQDPGMELHLIHYSYGVNSTEKGDLSSESTVSRIRTEHFPLTLESARPSHTSQYLCASTSGTGNSPLHFGNGTRLTVT.

This rearrangement joins TRBV5-1 to TRBJ2-5; D gene uncertain. The CDR3 length is 13 residues. Trimming took 0 bases from V and 5 from J, leaving 8 bases between them. CDR1 is SGHRS, CDR2 YFSETQ, per germline. CDR3 bases: TGCGCCAGCAGCTTGGCCCCAAGCGAGACCCAGTACTTC. Its protein product is CASSLAPSETQYF.

The chain carries TRBV15 and TRBJ1-4; 7 nucleotides match TRBD1. CDR1 and CDR2 (germline): LNHNV, YYDKDF (reference sequence). The CDR3 totals 16 residues. With 3 bases clipped from V and 3 bases from J, the junction kept 7 bases outside the gene matches. The DNA of the CDR3 is TGTGCCACCAGCAGCTTTTTCGGGACAGCTAATGAAAAACTGTTTTTT. Its translation: CATSSFFGTANEKLFF.

This chain connects TRBV2 to TRBJ2-2; 8 nucleotides align to TRBD2. Unmatched junction bases numbered 5, after V lost 7 bases and J lost 1 base. Germline assignment: CDR1 SNHLY and CDR2 FYNNEI. This CDR3 is built from 15 residues. The CDR3 is CASTGGRQNTGELFF. For the CDR3, the DNA is TGTGCCAGCACAGGCGGGAGGCAGAACACCGGGGAGCTGTTTTTT.

The rearrangement links TRBV7-3 to TRBJ2-1; tentative D call: TRBD2 (6 bases). The V end lost 5 bases, the J end lost 7 bases, and 12 bases lay between the germline ends. Per germline, CDR1 SGHTA and CDR2 FQGTGA. The CDR3 is made up of 13 amino acids. The DNA of the CDR3 is TGTGCCAGCAGCCCAGCTGGGGGGAATGAGCAGTTCTTC. This sequence encodes CASSPAGGNEQFF.

This clone has only a few counts. The J gene is TRBJ1-1, the V gene TRBV29-1; D gene unclear. CDR1 and CDR2 from the germline V gene are SQVTM and ANQGSEA. The CDR3 totals 14 residues. V lost 5 bases and J lost 1, with 14 bases in between. CDR3 protein: CSVPAGVKNTEAFF. CDR3 DNA sequence: TGCAGCGTTCCGGCTGGGGTTAAGAACACTGAAGCTTTCTTT.

The chain uses TRBV5-1 and TRBJ1-2, with a tentative D call TRBD1 (6 bases). CDR3 length equals 15 residues. Trimming took 1 base from V and 4 from J, leaving 14 bases between them. In germline, CDR1 is SGHRS, CDR2 YFSETQ. The CDR3: CASSLNSGEVYGYTF. The CDR3 DNA is TGCGCCAGCAGCTTGAATTCAGGGGAGGTCTATGGCTACACCTTC.

The V gene is TRBV7-2, the J gene TRBJ2-3; D unresolved. V was clipped by 0 bases and J by 2 bases, with 6 bases between them. Germline assignment: CDR1 SGHTA and CDR2 FQGNSA. This CDR3 is 14 amino acids long. The CDR3 spells CASSLARSTDTQYF. DNA for the CDR3: TGTGCCAGCAGCTTAGCCAGGTCCACAGATACGCAGTATTTT.

The genes are TRBV6-5 and TRBJ2-2; D may be TRBD1 or TRBD2 (5 bases each). The CDR3 contains 13 residues. Trimming pared 0 bases from V and 7 bases from J, leaving 6 bases between. Germline V CDR1 and CDR2: MNHEY, SVGAGI. CDR3 sequence reads: CASSYSGDGELFF. CDR3 nucleotides: TGTGCCAGCAGTTACTCGGGGGACGGGGAGCTGTTTTTT.

The rearrangement joins TRBV25-1 to TRBJ1-1, with 10 bases matching TRBD1. CDR1 and CDR2 (germline): MGHDK, SYGVNS. J gave up 6 bases and V 6 bases, and 4 bases lay outside the gene matches. The CDR3 has 13 amino acids. CDR3 region: CASRGDRGAEAFF. The CDR3, as DNA: TGTGCCAGCAGGGGGGACAGGGGTGCTGAAGCTTTCTTT.

This chain uses TRBV9 with TRBJ2-5; tentatively, D is TRBD1 (6 bases). CDR1 and CDR2 (germline): SGDLS, YYNGEE. Trimming took off 4 bases at V and 1 base at J, with 14 bases between the two ends. CDR3 size: 15 residues. For the CDR3, the DNA is TGTGCCAGCAGCCCACAGGGACCGCCCCAAGAGACCCAGTACTTC. As protein: CASSPQGPPQETQYF.

V gene TRBV30 combines with J gene TRBJ2-5; 8 bases line up with TRBD2. CDR1 is GTSNPN and CDR2 is SVGIG in the germline V gene (reference sequence). The CDR3 is 16 residues long. V lost 3 bases to trimming and J lost 4 bases; unmatched junction nucleotides: 13. The CDR3 coding sequence is TGTGCCTGGAGAGTAACCGGGACTAGTGTAGGAGAGACCCAGTACTTC. Translated: CAWRVTGTSVGETQYF.

V and J are TRBV14 and TRBJ1-1; TRBD1 agrees at 7 bases. V gave up 4 bases and J gave up 7 bases; unmatched junction bases: 9. Germline lookup yields CDR1 SGHDN and CDR2 FVKESK. The CDR3 sequence is 14 residues long. CDR3 residues: CASSRLTTGVEAFF. Here the CDR3 DNA reads TGTGCCAGCAGCCGATTGACTACAGGGGTTGAAGCTTTCTTT.

The V gene is TRBV4-1, the J gene TRBJ1-1, with D uncertain. This CDR3 has 16 residues. The V end lost 2 bases, the J end lost 3 bases, and 16 bases lay between the germline ends. CDR1 MGHRA and CDR2 YSYEKL come from the germline V gene. This CDR3 reads CASSQTGREGDTEAFF. CDR3 DNA: TGCGCCAGCAGCCAAACGGGGAGAGAAGGTGACACTGAAGCTTTCTTT.

V usage is TRBV4-1 and J usage is TRBJ2-7; TRBD2 aligns across 10 bases. The germline gives CDR1 MGHRA, CDR2 YSYEKL. The CDR3 totals 16 residues. After removal of 1 base from V and 1 base from J, the junction contained 4 bases not matched to a gene. CDR3 nucleotides: TGCGCCAGCAGCCAAGTGGTACTAGCGGGGTCCTACGAGCAGTACTTC. Its translation: CASSQVVLAGSYEQYF.

The CDR3 DNA reads TGTGCCACCAGTGAGGAGGCTTGGACTGAAGCTTTCTTT. This translates into CATSEEAWTEAFF. V gene TRBV24-1 combines with J gene TRBJ1-1; D gene ambiguous. CDR1 and CDR2 (germline): KGHDR, SFDVKD. This CDR3 contains 13 residues. V was shortened by 4 bases and J by 5 bases, with 10 bases between the two germline ends.

The J gene is TRBJ2-5, the V gene TRBV23-1; D uncertain. TRBV23-1 is given ORF status, its function remaining uncertain. The CDR3 is 15 amino acids. The ends were cut back, 8 bases at V and 1 base at J, with 17 bases in the middle. This chain's CDR3 is CASFPSGAGQETQYF. In DNA, the CDR3 is TGCGCCAGCTTTCCCTCGGGTGCAGGCCAAGAGACCCAGTACTTC.

The chain carries TRBV6-5 and TRBJ1-1; D is unresolved. Germline assignment: CDR1 MNHEY and CDR2 SVGAGI. The CDR3 has 14 residues. Trimming cost V 6 bases and J 1 base, with 12 bases left between them. The CDR3 sequence: CASSAGRANTEAFF. CDR3 in DNA: TGTGCCAGCAGCGCCGGACGAGCGAACACTGAAGCTTTCTTT.

This chain connects TRBV6-4 to TRBJ1-1; maybe TRBD1 (6 bases). The CDR3 is 13 amino acids. The germline V and J ends were trimmed by 7 bases and 2 bases, with 11 bases remaining between them. The germline V gene encodes CDR1 MRHNA and CDR2 SNTAGT. The CDR3 sequence is CASKGGFNTEAFF. The CDR3 DNA sequence: TGTGCCAGCAAGGGGGGATTTAACACTGAAGCTTTCTTT.